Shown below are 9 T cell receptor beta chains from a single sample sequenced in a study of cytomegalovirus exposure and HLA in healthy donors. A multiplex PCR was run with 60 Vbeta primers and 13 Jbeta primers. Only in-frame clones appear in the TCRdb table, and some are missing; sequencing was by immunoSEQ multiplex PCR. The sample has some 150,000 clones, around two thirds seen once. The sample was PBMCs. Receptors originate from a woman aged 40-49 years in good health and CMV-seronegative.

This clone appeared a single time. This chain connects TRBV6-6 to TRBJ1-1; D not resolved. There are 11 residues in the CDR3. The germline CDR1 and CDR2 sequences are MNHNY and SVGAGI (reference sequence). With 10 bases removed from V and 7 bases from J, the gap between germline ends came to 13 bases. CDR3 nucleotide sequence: TGTGCCACCGCAATGGAGATTGAAGCTTTCTTT. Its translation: CATAMEIEAFF.

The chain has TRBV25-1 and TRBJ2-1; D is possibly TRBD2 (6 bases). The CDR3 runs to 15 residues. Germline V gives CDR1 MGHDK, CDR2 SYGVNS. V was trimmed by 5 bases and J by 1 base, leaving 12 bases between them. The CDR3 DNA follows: TGTGCCAGCAGTCCAGCGGGCCCTTCCTACAATGAGCAGTTCTTC. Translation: CASSPAGPSYNEQFF.

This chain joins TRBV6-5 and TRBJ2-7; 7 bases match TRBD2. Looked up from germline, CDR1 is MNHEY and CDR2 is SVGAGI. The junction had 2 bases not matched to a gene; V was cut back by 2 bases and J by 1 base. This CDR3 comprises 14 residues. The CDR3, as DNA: TGTGCCAGCAGTTACGACGGGGGGTCCTACGAGCAGTACTTC. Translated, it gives CASSYDGGSYEQYF.

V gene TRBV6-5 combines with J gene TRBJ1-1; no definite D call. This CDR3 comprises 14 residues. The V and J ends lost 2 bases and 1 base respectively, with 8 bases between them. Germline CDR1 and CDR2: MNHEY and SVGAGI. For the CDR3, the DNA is TGTGCCAGCAGTTACCGCCCGAGGAACACTGAAGCTTTCTTT. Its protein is CASSYRPRNTEAFF.

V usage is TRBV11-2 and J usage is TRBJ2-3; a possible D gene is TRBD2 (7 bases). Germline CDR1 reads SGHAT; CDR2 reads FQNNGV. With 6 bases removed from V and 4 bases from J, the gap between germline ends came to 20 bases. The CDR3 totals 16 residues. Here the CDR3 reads CASRPLGGRIADTQYF. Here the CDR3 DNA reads TGTGCCAGCAGACCACTCGGGGGGCGGATTGCAGATACGCAGTATTTT.

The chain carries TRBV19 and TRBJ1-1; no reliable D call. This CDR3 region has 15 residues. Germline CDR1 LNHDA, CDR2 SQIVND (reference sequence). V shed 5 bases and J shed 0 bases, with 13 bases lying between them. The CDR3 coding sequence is TGTGCCAGTAGTCCTATGTTCCTGATGAACACTGAAGCTTTCTTT. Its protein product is CASSPMFLMNTEAFF.

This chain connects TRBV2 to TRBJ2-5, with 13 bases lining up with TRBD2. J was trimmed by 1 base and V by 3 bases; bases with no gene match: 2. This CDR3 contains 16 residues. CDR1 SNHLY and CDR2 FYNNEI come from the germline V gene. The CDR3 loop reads CASSDGLAGVQETQYF. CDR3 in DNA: TGTGCCAGCAGTGACGGACTAGCGGGGGTCCAAGAGACCCAGTACTTC.

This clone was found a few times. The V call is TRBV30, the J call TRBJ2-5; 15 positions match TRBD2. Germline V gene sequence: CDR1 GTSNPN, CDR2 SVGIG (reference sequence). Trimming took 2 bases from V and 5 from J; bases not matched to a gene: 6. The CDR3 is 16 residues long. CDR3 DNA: TGTGCCTGGAGTACTGGACTAGCGGGGGGGCTTGAGACCCAGTACTTC. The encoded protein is CAWSTGLAGGLETQYF.

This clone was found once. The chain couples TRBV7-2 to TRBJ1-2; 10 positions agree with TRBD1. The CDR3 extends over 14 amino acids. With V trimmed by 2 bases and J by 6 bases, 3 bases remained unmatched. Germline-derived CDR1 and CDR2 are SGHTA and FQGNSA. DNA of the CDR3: TGTGCCAGCAGCTTACGGACAGGGGGGGATGGCTACACCTTC. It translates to CASSLRTGGDGYTF.